The 3 T cell receptor beta chains below come from one sample, sequenced in a study of spatial heterogeneity in lung cancer. TCRdb reprocessed the 5' RACE reads via MiXCR and lists one record per CDR3 protein. The table shows 9,500 to 12,000 distinct CDR3 sequences, with around a quarter occurring only once. As to time point: sample taken at primary tumor resection. Sequencing was performed on whole RNA extracted from tumor and nontumor lung tissue, or from frozen PBMC, and the material was left unsorted. The starting material was PBMCs, obtained at surgery. Receptors were obtained from a female donor with early-stage non-small cell lung cancer.

This clonotype turned up a few times. The V gene is TRBV28, the J gene TRBJ2-7; 8 positions match TRBD2. The junction had 6 bases not matched to a gene; V was cut back by 8 bases and J by 3 bases. CDR1 is MDHEN, CDR2 SYDVKM, per germline. This CDR3 has 13 residues. CDR3: CASSAGANYEQYF. The CDR3 DNA reads TGTGCCAGCTCAGCGGGGGCGAACTACGAGCAGTACTTC.

This clonotype occurred a few times. J is TRBJ2-7 and V is TRBV25-1; weak D call: TRBD1 (6 bases). V gave up 3 bases and J gave up 0 bases, with 21 bases separating them. CDR3 length: 18 residues. Per germline, CDR1 MGHDK and CDR2 SYGVNS. The CDR3 spells CASSDREPGHLTSYEQYF. In DNA form, the CDR3 reads TGTGCCAGCAGTGATAGGGAACCGGGACACCTTACCTCCTACGAGCAGTACTTC.

Concerning this clonotype: An end of the junction differs from the germline gene, which may be a read error. The rearrangement links TRBV7-9 to TRBJ2-4; D is possibly TRBD2 (6 bases). Germline values: CDR1 SEHNR, CDR2 FQNEAQ (reference sequence). CDR3 length: 15 amino acids. CDR3 region: CASSLETVGGNIQYF. CDR3 coding DNA: TGTGCCAGCAGTTTAGAGACAGTCGGGGGAAACATTCAGTACTTC. The full variable domain, completed using reference TRBV7-9 and TRBJ2-4, is DTGVSQNPRHKITKRGQNVTFRCDPISEHNRLYWYRQTLGQGPEFLTYFQNEAQLEKSRLLSDRFSAERPKGSFSTLEIQRTEQGDSAMYLCASSLETVGGNIQYFGAGTRLSVL.